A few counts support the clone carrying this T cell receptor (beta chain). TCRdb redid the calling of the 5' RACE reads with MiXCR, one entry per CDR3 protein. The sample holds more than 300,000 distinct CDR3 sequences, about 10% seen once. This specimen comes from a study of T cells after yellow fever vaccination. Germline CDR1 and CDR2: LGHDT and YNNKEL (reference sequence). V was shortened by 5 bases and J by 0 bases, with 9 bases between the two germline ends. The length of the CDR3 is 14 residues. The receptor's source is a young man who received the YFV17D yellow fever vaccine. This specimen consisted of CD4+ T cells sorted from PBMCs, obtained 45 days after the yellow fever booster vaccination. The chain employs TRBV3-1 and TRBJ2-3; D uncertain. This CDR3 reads CASSGKTSTDTQYF. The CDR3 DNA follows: TGTGCCAGCAGCGGGAAGACTAGCACAGATACGCAGTATTTT.